The next 8 T cell receptor beta chains were all read from a single sample in a study of T cells in localized non-small cell lung cancer. The table came from immunoSEQ multiplex PCR; TCRdb's copy has only in-frame clones and leaves some out. The sample consists of around 24,000 clones, more than 85% of them appearing once. The sample consisted of peripheral blood, taken before any cancer treatment. All receptors come from a male donor aged 60 or older with stage I squamous cell lung carcinoma.

This clone has only a few counts. In DNA form, the CDR3 reads TGTGCCAGCAGCTTATCTGGGGCCGGGAATTCACCCCTCCACTTT. The encoded protein is CASSLSGAGNSPLHF. The J gene is TRBJ1-6, the V gene TRBV7-2; D possibly corresponds to TRBD1 (5 bases). The V end lost 2 bases, the J end lost 7 bases, and 12 bases lay between the germline ends. CDR3 size: 15 residues. Germline V CDR1 and CDR2: SGHTA, FQGNSA.

This clone appeared once. The V call is TRBV6-6, the J call TRBJ2-7; 8 positions agree with TRBD1. V lost 5 bases, J lost 1 base, and 10 bases stayed unmatched. The length of the CDR3 is 16 residues. Germline V lookup: CDR1 MNHNY, CDR2 SVGAGI (reference sequence). CDR3 nucleotide sequence: TGTGCCAGCAGTCCTAATTTACAGGGGGTATCCTACGAGCAGTACTTC. This sequence encodes CASSPNLQGVSYEQYF.

This clone was detected only once. Here the CDR3 reads CASSLFALPDSPLHF. The CDR3 DNA follows: TGTGCCAGCAGCCTATTCGCCCTCCCGGATTCACCCCTCCACTTT. V is TRBV14 and J is TRBJ1-6, with no clear D. Trimming left V 4 bases short and J 8 bases short, with 15 bases between. Germline CDR1 reads SGHDN; CDR2 reads FVKESK. The CDR3 runs 15 residues.

This chain connects TRBV5-4 to TRBJ2-2, with D hard to call. Trimming cost V 3 bases and J 1 base, with 4 bases left between them. Germline V gene data show CDR1 as SGHNT and CDR2 as YYREEE (reference sequence). The CDR3 is 13 residues long. The CDR3 here is CASSSLNTGELFF. In DNA, the CDR3 is TGTGCCAGCAGCTCACTGAACACCGGGGAGCTGTTTTTT.

This clone was recorded once. The chain carries TRBV30 and TRBJ2-1, with 13 bases identical to TRBD2. Looked up from germline, CDR1 is GTSNPN and CDR2 is SVGIG (reference sequence). The CDR3 extends over 15 amino acids. J lost 9 bases, V lost 0 bases, and 5 bases had no gene match. Here the CDR3 DNA reads TGTGCCTGGAGTGTAACTAGCGGGGGGGTAAGTGAGCAGTTCTTC. Encoded protein: CAWSVTSGGVSEQFF.

J is TRBJ1-1 and V is TRBV7-3; 7 bases align to TRBD1. V shed 5 bases and J 0 bases; nucleotides not matched to a gene: 6. The CDR3 totals 15 residues. Germline V gene data show CDR1 as SGHTA and CDR2 as FQGTGA. The chain's CDR3 is CASSPRQGMNTEAFF. As DNA, the CDR3 is TGTGCCAGCAGCCCTAGACAGGGAATGAACACTGAAGCTTTCTTT.

The J gene is TRBJ2-6, the V gene TRBV30, with D maybe TRBD1 (5 bases). V was pared by 2 bases and J by 4 bases, with 12 bases between. The CDR3 contains 15 residues. Germline-derived CDR1 and CDR2 are GTSNPN and SVGIG (reference sequence). CDR3 protein: CAWSMTATGANVLTF. The CDR3 nucleotides are TGTGCCTGGAGTATGACAGCCACCGGGGCCAACGTCCTGACTTTC. Filled out from reference TRBV30 and TRBJ2-6, the complete variable domain reads SQTIHQWPATLVQPVGSPLSLECTVEGTSNPNLYWYRQAAGRGLQLLFYSVGIGQISSEVPQNLSASRPQDRQFILSSKKLLLSDSGFYLCAWSMTATGANVLTFGAGSRLTVL.

The chain is built from TRBV5-1 and TRBJ2-3; TRBD1 agrees at 7 bases. This CDR3 region has 16 residues. Per germline, CDR1 SGHRS and CDR2 YFSETQ. J was trimmed by 1 base and V by 2 bases; bases with no gene match: 7. The CDR3 loop reads CASSLQGNRGTDTQYF. The CDR3, as DNA: TGCGCCAGCAGCTTACAGGGGAATCGGGGCACAGATACGCAGTATTTT.